Listed below are T cell receptor beta chains from one sample, sequenced in a study of T cells in tumors after PD-1 blockade. TCRdb keeps only in-frame clones here, not all; method: immunoSEQ multiplex PCR. The sample lists fewer than 55,000 clones, 81% seen once, with approximately 4.1% in the top ten. The sample was PBMCs, taken before anti-PD-1 treatment. The receptors were gathered from a human donor with basal cell carcinoma. The CDR3 runs from the conserved cysteine through the conserved F or W. A clone size is listed for some rows: how often the clone was seen (once, few, many), or a class if it is expanded.

cdr3_length	clone_size	v_call	j_call	cdr3_aa
16	NA	TRBV5-1	TRBJ1-4	CASSKQTGIENEKLFF
18	NA	TRBV6-1	TRBJ1-4	CASSELRGQGMPNEKLFF
16	NA	TRBV5-5	TRBJ1-6	CASSLEGGASNSPLHF
13	few	TRBV28	TRBJ2-5	CASSWASVETQYF
17	NA	TRBV6-1	TRBJ1-5	CASSAGTGASSNQPQHF
17	NA	TRBV6-1	TRBJ2-5	CASSEARAGANVETQYF
14	few	TRBV2	TRBJ2-2	CASSKRGSTGELFF
17	NA	TRBV7-9	TRBJ2-7	CASSIPSPQGHSYEQYF
15	NA	TRBV6-6	TRBJ1-4	CASSYFRGVEEKLFF
15	NA	TRBV9	TRBJ2-7	CASSAVWAPSYEQYF
16	NA	TRBV6-1	TRBJ1-6	CASSEEYNRYNSPLHF
13	once	TRBV2	TRBJ1-3	CASKANSGNTIYF
15	NA	TRBV6-1	TRBJ1-2	CASSERAGDHYGYTF
14	NA	TRBV3-1/TRBV3-2	TRBJ2-7	CASSQDYRTYEQYF
16	NA	TRBV9	TRBJ2-1	CASSPSGQRRYNEQFF
11	NA	TRBV2	TRBJ1-1	CASSQNTEAFF
15	NA	TRBV6-5	TRBJ1-3	CASRPQGGSGNTIYF
13	NA	TRBV10-2	TRBJ2-7	CASSPGTGYEQYF
12	NA	TRBV10-3	TRBJ1-1	CAIDSGNTEAFF
17	NA	TRBV4-1	TRBJ2-2	CASSQVGLADNTGELFF
17	NA	TRBV7-2	TRBJ2-1	CASSLRSLAAKGNEQFF
13	NA	TRBV2	TRBJ2-7	CASRQGAPYEQYF
17	once	TRBV5-4	TRBJ2-3	CASSPRGAGGRADTQYF
13	NA	TRBV12-3/TRBV12-4	TRBJ2-6	CASSLRGANVLTF
15	NA	TRBV6-4	TRBJ2-2	CASSTGTGSTGELFF
14	NA	TRBV27	TRBJ2-1	CASSLSWRKEEQFF
16	NA	TRBV7-2	TRBJ2-7	CASSLALGGGHYEQYF
12	NA	TRBV4-1	TRBJ2-7	CASSQVPYEQYF
13	NA	TRBV7-6	TRBJ2-7	CASSWDRAGEQYF
17	NA	TRBV10-3	TRBJ2-2	CAISESLGTGGTGELFF
20	NA	TRBV7-8	TRBJ2-4	CASSSGTSGGAYLAKNIQYF
12	NA	TRBV19	TRBJ2-5	CASREVQETQYF
13	NA	TRBV3-1/TRBV3-2	TRBJ1-4	CASSSRRSEKLFF
18	once	TRBV7-2	TRBJ2-6	CASSLVVLGVTGANVLTF
20	medium-sized	TRBV28	TRBJ2-2	CASSYIGSGKGAINTGELFF
12	NA	TRBV5-6	TRBJ1-2	CASSITHYGYTF
15	NA	TRBV6-6	TRBJ1-2	CASSHNDRTGGGYTF
13	NA	TRBV7-6	TRBJ2-6	CASTNLGANVLTF
14	NA	TRBV3-1/TRBV3-2	TRBJ2-5	CASSQSLIQETQYF
14	NA	TRBV19	TRBJ2-1	CASSPGGWEYEQFF
14	NA	TRBV6-5	TRBJ2-7	CASETGGLSYEQYF
16	NA	TRBV12-2	TRBJ2-3	CASRPIPGRRTDTQYF
13	NA	TRBV27	TRBJ2-2	CASRAENTGELFF
17	once	TRBV7-9	TRBJ1-2	CAEARTGNRQDLGVYTF
13	NA	TRBV10-3	TRBJ2-2	CAMSSGGTGELFF
13	NA	TRBV5-1	TRBJ2-7	CASSLTGSYEQYF
13	NA	TRBV5-1	TRBJ2-5	CASPTGGCETQYF
16	NA	TRBV24-1	TRBJ2-4	CATSDSRANGENIQYF
13	NA	TRBV19	TRBJ2-1	CASSITGGGEQFF